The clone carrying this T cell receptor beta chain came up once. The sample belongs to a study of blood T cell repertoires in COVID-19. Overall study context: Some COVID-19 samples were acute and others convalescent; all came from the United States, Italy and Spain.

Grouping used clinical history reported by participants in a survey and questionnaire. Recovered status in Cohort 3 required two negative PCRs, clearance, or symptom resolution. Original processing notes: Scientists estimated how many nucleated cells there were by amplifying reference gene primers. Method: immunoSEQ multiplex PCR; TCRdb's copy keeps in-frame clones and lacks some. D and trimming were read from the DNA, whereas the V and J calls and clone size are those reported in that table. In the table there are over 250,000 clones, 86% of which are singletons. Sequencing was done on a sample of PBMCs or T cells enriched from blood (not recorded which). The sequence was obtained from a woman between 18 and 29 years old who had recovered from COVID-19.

CDR3 DNA sequence: TGTGCCAGCTCCGTGGGACAAAATTCACCCCTCCACTTT. Its translation is CASSVGQNSPLHF. The genes are TRBV18 and TRBJ1-6; weak D call: TRBD1 (6 bases). CDR1 and CDR2 from the germline V gene are KGHSH and LQKENI. With 6 bases removed from V and 7 bases from J, the gap between germline ends came to 10 bases. The CDR3 is 13 amino acids.